This section outlines one TCR beta chain sequence together with its context. It was with 60 Vbeta and 13 Jbeta primers that the PCR ran. The assay was immunoSEQ multiplex PCR, and TCRdb's table has in-frame clones only and misses some. This specimen shows approximately 110,000 clones; the ten leading clones hold more than 0.9%. This sample was taken from a study of cytomegalovirus exposure and HLA in healthy donors. The CDR3 runs 15 residues. Germline CDR1 reads SGHNT; CDR2 reads YENEEA. The ends lost 5 bases at V and 2 bases at J; junction bases unmatched: 8. The TCR sequence derives from a young man in good health and CMV-seronegative. The V gene is TRBV11-3, the J gene TRBJ2-7; 8 bases agree with TRBD1. The sample taken for sequencing was PBMCs. This CDR3 reads CASSQGAGDPYEQYF. CDR3 coding DNA: TGTGCCAGCAGCCAGGGGGCAGGGGATCCCTACGAGCAGTACTTC.